This T cell receptor (beta chain) was profiled in a study of blood T cell repertoires in COVID-19. Produced via immunoSEQ multiplex PCR; TCRdb's table is partial and in-frame only. Of 110,000 or so clones in the sample, approximately 81% are singletons; the top ten hold 3% to 3.5%. The CDR3 runs 14 residues. Germline CDR1 reads LGHDT; CDR2 reads YNNKEL (reference sequence). J was trimmed by 8 bases and V by 0 bases; bases with no gene match: 3. The source of this sequence is a man in his forties with acute or convalescent COVID-19. The chain uses TRBV3-1 (or the pseudogene TRBV3-2) and TRBJ1-4; TRBD1 agrees at 7 bases. The source material was peripheral blood. CDR3 bases: TGTGCCAGCAGCCAAGAAGGGACAGCGGAAAAACTGTTTTTT. Translation: CASSQEGTAEKLFF.